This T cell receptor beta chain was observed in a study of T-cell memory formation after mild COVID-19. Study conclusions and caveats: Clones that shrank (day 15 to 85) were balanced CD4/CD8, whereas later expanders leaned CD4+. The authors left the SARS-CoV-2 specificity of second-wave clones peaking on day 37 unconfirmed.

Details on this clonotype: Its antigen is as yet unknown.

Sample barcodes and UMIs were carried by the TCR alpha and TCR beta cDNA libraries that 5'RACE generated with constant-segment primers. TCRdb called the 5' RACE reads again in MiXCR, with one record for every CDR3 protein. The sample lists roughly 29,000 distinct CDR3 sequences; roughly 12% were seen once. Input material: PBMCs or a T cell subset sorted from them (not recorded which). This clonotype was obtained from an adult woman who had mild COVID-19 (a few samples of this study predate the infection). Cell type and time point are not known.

CDR3 protein: CASSDRTVQETQYF. In DNA form, the CDR3 reads TGTGCCAGCAGTGATCGGACAGTCCAAGAGACCCAGTACTTC. The genes are TRBV2 and TRBJ2-5; possible D gene TRBD1, 6 bases. Germline V gives CDR1 SNHLY, CDR2 FYNNEI. The CDR3 loop spans 14 amino acids. Trimming cost V 3 bases and J 1 base, with 9 bases left between them.